This entry features one T cell receptor (beta chain) sequence. Its target antigen remains unknown. No much larger clone exists at a distance of one base, and base qualities are not known. This sample is part of a study of shared T cell receptors in the human thymus (dated by TCRdb to the early 2020s). Describing the broader study: The study examined how self-reactive, shared T-cell receptor alpha chains are generated in the human thymus.

The library was generated by the immunoSEQ multiplex PCR assay. TCRdb provides this immuneACCESS table in a form limited to in-frame rearrangements. Some clones are lacking; in checked studies, under half of them reflect an unresolved V gene, and why the rest are absent is not known. This sample holds hundreds of thousands of clones; roughly 90% were observed only once. Around 0.0099% of the sample comes from the top ten. As encoded in the germline V gene, CDR1 is SGHAT while CDR2 is FQNNGV. Measured from the cysteine to the phenylalanine, the CDR3 is 17 residues long. Just the 51-base CDR3 DNA is kept, in frame starting at base 1. Compared with germline, V lacks 1 base and J lacks 2 bases; bases without a gene match: 11. This same sample was also taken into another study, of human thymus T cells. As noted in the second study: In Finland, the donors were immunologically healthy infants who were having open corrective cardiac surgery for congenital heart defects. Thymus tissue was obtained as surgical resects removed during corrective cardiac surgery. Usage of V and J gene segments appeared to be biased in both the thymic and the peripheral blood repertoires. According to the related research, thymic TCR repertoires were highly overlapping among unrelated individuals. TCR alpha and beta repertoires from roughly 8 infant thymus samples and a few related peripheral blood samples were characterized in the study. The infant donors were roughly 6 to 244 days old, and the cohort included five to seven males and a couple of females. Thymocytes were freed from the tissue by mechanical means and kept at -70 degrees C as pellets of roughly 9-30 million cells. A QIAsymphony instrument was used to extract genomic DNA from frozen cell pellets. Using the immunoSEQ multiplex PCR assay, the TCRB and TCRAD loci were amplified from a standardized quantity of quality-controlled genomic DNA. The amplicons spanned the V(D)J region and were long enough to cover the CDR3 and allow V and J genes to be identified. Amplicon sequencing was performed on an Illumina platform through the commercial immunoSEQ service. Primer bias and sequencing errors were corrected as previously described, and TCRAD and TCRB definitions were based on the IMGT database. immunoSEQ Analyzer 3.0 and VDJTools were used for repertoire analysis, which covered basic statistics, V/J segment usage, diversity estimates, rarefaction and pairwise overlap. Diversity was estimated with Chao1, ChaoE, Efron-Thisted, Shannon and inverse Simpson indices, and also on datasets down-sampled to the smallest sample. For repertoire overlap, CDR3 nucleotide sequence, V gene and J gene had to match strictly, and clustering was done by Jaccard-based multidimensional scaling. On average, roughly 810,000 unique TCRB clonotypes were obtained from thymus samples, compared with approximately 84,000 from blood samples.

This sequence uses TRBV11-2 and TRBJ2-7, with 7 bases aligning to TRBD1. The TCR originated in a boy under two years old with a congenital heart defect. Donor details come from another sample of the same person, matched by shared clones. Sequenced material: thymocytes. The CDR3 in this case is CASSLVLTGTVTYEQYF. The DNA reads TGTGCCAGCAGCTTAGTCCTCACCGGGACAGTCACCTACGAGCAGTACTTC.